Below, one TCR beta chain is given with its context. There is no known antigen for this receptor. No clone much larger than this one lies a single base away; base qualities are absent. Libraries of naive CD8 T cells were built from approximately 20,000 to 1,000,000 sorted cells, with 10%, 30% or 50% of the purified RNA used. On a BD FACSAria II, naive CD8 T cells were FACS-sorted as CD8+CD4-CCR7+CD45RA+ and collected into RLT Plus buffer. Roughly ten TCR copies' worth of Jurkat RNA were spiked into roughly 19,000-1,000,000 naive CD8 T cell samples to test detection sensitivity. CD8 T cells were enriched using RosetteSep CD8+ T Cell Enrichment Cocktail and Ficoll-Paque, and the enriched cells then underwent ACK red cell lysis. This entry is derived from a study of molecular identifiers for immune sequencing clone quantification (dated by TCRdb to the late 2010s). Regarding the complete study: In a replicate experiment, RNA from roughly 21,000 or 96,000 naive CD8 T cells was split into five aliquots, four of which were sequenced. This methods study benchmarked molecular-identifier clustering-based TCR repertoire sequencing (MIDCIRS) and TCR RNA copy counting, using CD8 T cells to do so.

The germline V gene provides CDR1 SGHRS and CDR2 YFSETQ. Ends trimmed: V by 0 bases, J by 3 bases; bases unmatched to a gene: 7. Including the terminal cysteine and phenylalanine, the CDR3 comprises 17 residues. CDR3 DNA is the only sequence kept; it has 51 bases, read in frame from the first base. Library method: PCR. Sequencing used an Illumina HiSeq 4000. Bulk TCR libraries were generated as previously described, with the TCR primers listed in Table S5 used. Purification of total RNA was performed with the Qiagen AllPrep DNA/RNA kit. Reads from multiple sequencing runs of the same library were pooled before analysis. In the paper's pipeline: Reads were retained only if the reads had an exact TCR constant sequence, and the retained reads were trimmed to 150 nt and grouped according to their 12-nt molecular barcodes. Reads inside each barcode group were sub-clustered using a 15% Levenshtein threshold, and a quality-weighted consensus sequence was constructed for each RNA molecule. Non-functional sequences were filtered out, along with any lower-count sequence sitting one edit away from another sequence. Barcode sub-clusters with fewer than 20% of the maximum read count were removed, based on fitting two negative binomial distributions. Using fastp trimming at Q25 and MiXCR clonotype assembly, TCRdb reanalyzed the public sequencing data and kept in-frame beta chains. CDR3 protein duplicates are merged, each entry listing the most common genes and DNA. These V and J calls originate from TCRdb's pipeline instead of the authors' own analysis. This sample holds about 640,000 distinct CDR3 sequences; 20% were observed only once. The ten largest make up approximately 0.9% of the sample.

Overall study results and their limits: In CMV-specific effector cells, over 98% of molecules were held by clones above 20 RNA copies, whereas under 1% of molecules were held by such clones in naive cells. Modeling indicated about three TCR RNA copies recovered per cell, compared with around 10 by digital PCR, which implies a capture efficiency of 25% to 35%. Spiked-in Jurkat TCR RNA (approximately eleven copies' worth), which is not part of the donor repertoire, was contained in the naive libraries. Highly expanded clone sizes could be underestimated because identical TCR molecules may share a barcode. Spiked-in Jurkat TCR RNA equal to a single cell's worth was reported to be detectable even within 1,100,000 naive CD8 T cells. When barcode sub-clustering was left out, chimeric consensus sequences inflated TCR diversity, with chimeras reaching as high as 47%.

Sequencing input: naive CD8+ T cells from blood, with Jurkat cell RNA spiked in. What the cell subset or site label conveys for this sample: FACS-sorted CD8+CD4-CCR7+CD45RA+ naive T cells. This sequence uses TRBV5-1 and TRBJ2-2; 8 central bases correspond to TRBD2. The receptor's source is a human donor in good health. Some libraries in this study had Jurkat cell RNA spiked in. The nucleotide sequence is TGCGCCAGCAGCTTGGGTCCGACTAGCGAGGACACCGGGGAGCTGTTTTTT. Translated, it reads CASSLGPTSEDTGELFF.